Presented here are 14 T cell receptor beta chains from one specimen sequenced in a study of blood T cell repertoires in COVID-19. Assay: immunoSEQ multiplex PCR; the TCRdb copy retains only in-frame clones and omits some. The sample yields more than 60,000 clones, 80% seen once. Sequenced input: peripheral blood. Every receptor here comes from a man aged 55 to 70 with active or convalescent COVID-19.

This clone was observed a few times. This chain uses TRBV18 with TRBJ1-5, with a weak D call TRBD1 (5 bases). Germline lookup yields CDR1 KGHSH and CDR2 LQKENI. V was shortened by 3 bases and J by 3 bases, with 9 bases between the two germline ends. The CDR3 covers 14 residues. DNA for the CDR3: TGTGCCAGCTCACCGGGAGGGGACAATCAGCCCCAGCATTTT. This sequence encodes CASSPGGDNQPQHF.

The J gene is TRBJ2-7, the V gene TRBV28; D call uncertain. This CDR3 is built from 11 residues. V was clipped by 3 bases and J by 9 bases, with 9 bases between them. CDR1 is MDHEN, CDR2 SYDVKM, per germline. The CDR3 here is CASSFSRGQYF. In nucleotides, the CDR3 is TGTGCCAGCAGTTTTTCGAGAGGGCAGTACTTC.

The rearrangement links TRBV11-1 to TRBJ2-1; 8 nucleotides align to TRBD1. CDR3 length: 16 amino acids. Germline V CDR1 and CDR2: SGHAT, FQDESV (reference sequence). The J segment lost 3 bases and the V segment lost 4 bases, leaving 8 bases of the junction unmatched. The CDR3 nucleotides are TGTGCCAGCAGCTCGACGGGACAGGCTCGCTACAATGAGCAGTTCTTC. This gives the protein CASSSTGQARYNEQFF.

V is TRBV30 and J is TRBJ1-2, with D maybe TRBD1 (5 bases). CDR1 and CDR2 (germline): GTSNPN, SVGIG (reference sequence). V was cut by 2 bases and J by 3 bases, with 16 bases left in between. This CDR3 is 15 amino acids long. Written as DNA, the CDR3 is TGTGCCTGGAGTTCGTCGGGGAGGGGCCACTATGGCTACACCTTC. Residues: CAWSSSGRGHYGYTF. Supplemented by reference TRBV30 and TRBJ1-2, the full variable domain reads SQTIHQWPATLVQPVGSPLSLECTVEGTSNPNLYWYRQAAGRGLQLLFYSVGIGQISSEVPQNLSASRPQDRQFILSSKKLLLSDSGFYLCAWSSSGRGHYGYTFGSGTRLTVV.

This chain connects TRBV6-5 to TRBJ2-7, with 8 nucleotides matching TRBD2. The trim removed 5 bases at V and 6 bases at J, leaving 6 bases unmatched. The CDR3 totals 13 residues. Germline CDR1 and CDR2: MNHEY and SVGAGI. The CDR3 sequence: CASSHAGRGEQYF. CDR3 nucleotide sequence: TGTGCCAGCAGTCACGCCGGGAGGGGCGAGCAGTACTTC.

In its sample, this clone was seen once. CDR3: CASTMTDLGQPQHF. The CDR3 coding sequence is TGTGCCAGCACCATGACAGACCTGGGCCAGCCCCAGCATTTT. The chain combines TRBV6-5 with TRBJ1-5, with D perhaps matching TRBD1 (5 bases). The ends were cut back, 7 bases at V and 7 bases at J, with 17 bases in the middle. The germline V gene encodes CDR1 MNHEY and CDR2 SVGAGI. The CDR3 loop spans 14 amino acids.

V is TRBV27 and J is TRBJ2-7, with TRBD2 matching over 7 bases. J was trimmed by 1 base and V by 5 bases; bases with no gene match: 8. The germline gives CDR1 MNHEY, CDR2 SMNVEV (reference sequence). The CDR3 is 15 residues long. CDR3 in amino acids: CASSTPQGGSYEQYF. CDR3 DNA sequence: TGTGCCAGCAGTACTCCTCAGGGAGGGTCCTACGAGCAGTACTTC.

The V and J genes are TRBV12-3 or TRBV12-4 and TRBJ1-4; the D gene is possibly TRBD1 (6 bases). V lost 6 bases and J lost 6, with 11 bases in between. The CDR3 sequence is 13 residues long. CDR3 in amino acids: CASREGGDEKLFF. For the CDR3, the DNA is TGTGCCAGCAGGGAGGGGGGGGATGAAAAACTGTTTTTT.

The chain joins TRBV21-1 to TRBJ1-6. TRBV21-1 is deemed a pseudogene. The CDR3 consists of 11 residues. In DNA, the CDR3 is TGTGCCAGCAGCATTAAATCACCCCTCCACTTT. Protein sequence: CASSIKSPLHF.

The chain combines TRBV11-3 with TRBJ2-7; 7 bases are a match to TRBD1. The CDR3 consists of 13 residues. The trim removed 2 bases at V and 4 bases at J, leaving 2 bases unmatched. Germline CDR1 is SGHNT and CDR2 is YENEEA. CDR3 residues: CASSLRQGYEQYF. For the CDR3, the DNA is TGTGCCAGCAGCTTACGACAGGGATACGAGCAGTACTTC.

J is TRBJ1-2 and V is TRBV19, with unresolved D. There are 15 residues in the CDR3. From germline, CDR1 is LNHDA and CDR2 SQIVND (reference sequence). V was clipped by 7 bases and J by 6 bases, with 21 bases between them. CDR3 residues: CASNLQSGQVDGYTF. CDR3 bases: TGTGCCAGTAACCTCCAGAGCGGGCAGGTTGATGGCTACACCTTC.

The chain uses TRBV6-5 and TRBJ1-2; 8 bases map to TRBD1. The germline V gene encodes CDR1 MNHEY and CDR2 SVGAGI. Trimming removed 2 bases from V and 3 bases from J; junction bases left unmatched: 2. The CDR3 has 14 amino acids. The CDR3 DNA sequence: TGTGCCAGCAGTTACACGGACAGGGACTATGGCTACACCTTC. This encodes CASSYTDRDYGYTF.

The chain employs TRBV11-3 and TRBJ2-3; 11 bases are a match to TRBD2. Trimming cost V 5 bases and J 9 bases; bases outside gene matches: 13. CDR1 is SGHNT, CDR2 YENEEA, per germline. The CDR3 contains 16 residues. The CDR3 region has the DNA TGTGCCAGCAGCCCCGGGACTAGCGGATTCCCCGGGACGCAGTATTTT. Encoded protein: CASSPGTSGFPGTQYF.

J is TRBJ1-1 and V is TRBV29-1, with D possibly matching TRBD1 (5 bases). CDR1 SQVTM and CDR2 ANQGSEA come from the germline V gene. Between the trimmed V and J ends, which lost 8 bases and 5 bases, there was a span of 15 bases. CDR3 length: 12 residues. This chain's CDR3 is CSILGGATEAFF. CDR3 in DNA: TGCAGCATTCTGGGAGGGGCAACTGAAGCTTTCTTT.